This T cell receptor beta chain was captured by sequencing in a study of blood T cell repertoires in COVID-19. The wider study: Italy, Spain and the United States were the sources of the convalescent and acute COVID-19 samples. The analysed material was cDNA or gDNA that came from T cells, B-cell-depleted T cells, or PBMCs.

This clone has only one observation. How the authors handled the data: Reference gene primer amplification yielded estimated nucleated cell counts. The table came from immunoSEQ multiplex PCR; TCRdb's copy has only in-frame clones and leaves some out. V and J calls and clone size are given by that table; D and trimming were obtained from the DNA. The sample consists of hundreds of thousands of clones, around 87% of them appearing once. V lost 8 bases and J lost 5; bases outside the gene matches: 21. The germline V gene encodes CDR1 SNHLY and CDR2 FYNNEI. CDR3 size: 18 residues. The sample taken for sequencing was peripheral blood. The receptor was isolated from a man in his 60s who had recovered from COVID-19. The chain is built from TRBV2 and TRBJ2-7; 10 nucleotides agree with TRBD1. The CDR3 DNA sequence: TGTGCCAGCTACCACTGGGACAGGGGCCCGCACCTACCTAACGAGCAGTACTTC. Amino acid sequence: CASYHWDRGPHLPNEQYF.